A selection of T cell receptor beta chains follows, all from one sample in a study of T cell repertoires in cytomegalovirus infection. Via MiXCR, TCRdb re-called the reads, giving one row per CDR3 protein. The table includes approximately 550,000 distinct CDR3 sequences, approximately 17% detected once. Specimen: CD8+ T cells from PBMCs. The origin of the receptors is a human donor in good health (CMV status not recorded). Some clones in this sample may be carry-over from other donors' samples. The CDR3 runs from the conserved cysteine through the conserved F or W. D genes are given only for firm matches. Some rows mark clone size as missing; the rest say once, few, many or name a class of expanded clone.

size	V	D	length	J	DNA	CDR3
.	TRBV9	.	13	TRBJ1-3	TGTGCCAGCACCGGGGGGACTGGAAACACCATATATTTT	CASTGGTGNTIYF
many	TRBV11-3	.	15	TRBJ2-1	TGTGCCAGCAGCCTTAGCTCCAGCTCCTACAATGAGCAGTTCTTC	CASSLSSSSYNEQFF
many	TRBV7-9	.	14	TRBJ2-7	TGTGCCAGCAGCACTAGCATGAGGGACTACGAGCAGTACTTC	CASSTSMRDYEQYF
many	TRBV7-9	.	17	TRBJ1-5	TGTGCCAGCAGCTTCACCGGCGGCTCGAAGGGGCATCAGCCCCAGCATTTT	CASSFTGGSKGHQPQHF
many	TRBV20-1	.	18	TRBJ1-5	TGCAGTGCGAGACCCTCGGACAGTAGCGCGTATAGCAATCAGCCCCAGCATTTT	CSARPSDSSAYSNQPQHF
many	TRBV20-1	TRBD2	13	TRBJ2-7	TGCAGTGCGAGACTAGCGGGATCCTACGAGCAGTACTTC	CSARLAGSYEQYF
few	TRBV5-6	TRBD1	14	TRBJ1-4	TGTGCCAGCAGCCCGGGGACAGGGTACGAAAAACTGTTTTTT	CASSPGTGYEKLFF
many	TRBV6-1	.	14	TRBJ2-1	TGTGCCAGCAAGAAAGGAACTAGCTGGTATGAGCAGTTCTTC	CASKKGTSWYEQFF
few	TRBV7-9	TRBD1	15	TRBJ1-2	TGTGCCAGCAGCTTACCCGGGACAGATCTCTATGGCTACACCTTC	CASSLPGTDLYGYTF
many	TRBV12-3/TRBV12-4	.	14	TRBJ2-4	TGTGCCAGCAGTTTTCGGGAGACCAAAAACATTCAGTACTTC	CASSFRETKNIQYF
once	TRBV10-1	.	13	TRBJ1-3	TGCGCCAGCAGTGTCGGTTATGGAAACACCATATATTTT	CASSVGYGNTIYF
many	TRBV27	.	16	TRBJ1-4	TGTGCCAGCAGCTCTTATCGAGGAGGGGCTAATGAAAAACTGTTTTTT	CASSSYRGGANEKLFF
.	TRBV30	.	13	TRBJ1-5	TGTGCCTGGAGTACAGGGATGGGTCAGCCCCAGCATTTT	CAWSTGMGQPQHF
.	TRBV27	TRBD1	13	TRBJ2-1	TGTGCCAGCAAAGGACAGGCCTACAATGAGCAGTTCTTC	CASKGQAYNEQFF
.	TRBV27	.	15	TRBJ2-7	TGTGCCAGCAGTTTAGCACAGGGCGGGGTGAGGGAGCAGTACTTC	CASSLAQGGVREQYF
many	TRBV28	.	16	TRBJ2-2	TGTGCCAGCAGTGACCCGGACCGAAGGAACACCGGGGAGCTGTTTTTT	CASSDPDRRNTGELFF
once	TRBV9	.	16	TRBJ1-2	TGTGCCAGCAGCGGAATCTTGCTCCGGGACGGCTATGGCTACACCTTC	CASSGILLRDGYGYTF
many	TRBV7-3	TRBD2	19	TRBJ2-2	TGTGCCAGCAGCTCACCGGGGACTAGCGGGGGGGTAAACACCGGGGAGCTGTTTTTT	CASSSPGTSGGVNTGELFF
few	TRBV13	.	13	TRBJ2-2	TGTGCCAGCAGCTACCTTTCGGACGGGGAGCTGTTTTTT	CASSYLSDGELFF
.	TRBV9	TRBD1	14	TRBJ2-1	TGTGCCAGCAGCGTAGGGGACAGGGATCTTGAGCAGTTCTTC	CASSVGDRDLEQFF
few	TRBV29-1	TRBD1	13	TRBJ2-3	TGCAGCGGGGGGACAGCTAGCACAGATACGCAGTATTTT	CSGGTASTDTQYF
few	TRBV9	.	11	TRBJ1-3	TGTGCCAGCAGCGCCAGAGACACCATATATTTT	CASSARDTIYF
few	TRBV24-1	.	14	TRBJ2-4	TGTGCCACCAGTGATCCCCGGGGCAAAAACATTCAGTACTTC	CATSDPRGKNIQYF
.	TRBV6-6	.	15	TRBJ2-1	TGTGCCAGCAGTGACTCAGGACTGGCTTACAATGAGCAGTTCTTC	CASSDSGLAYNEQFF
many	TRBV7-9	TRBD1	15	TRBJ2-7	TGTGCCAGCAGCTCCCGGACAGGGGAAGCCTACGAGCAGTACTTC	CASSSRTGEAYEQYF
many	TRBV7-3	TRBD1	15	TRBJ1-2	TGTGCCAGCAGCAACCCGCCGGGACAGGGGGCTGGCTACACCTTC	CASSNPPGQGAGYTF
.	TRBV10-3	TRBD2	16	TRBJ2-1	TGTGCCATCACCCCGGGACTAGCGGGAGGTGTCAATGAGCAGTTCTTC	CAITPGLAGGVNEQFF